This TCR beta chain was found in a study of blood T cells in healthy people across ages (dated by TCRdb to between 2014 and 2017). In terms of the full investigation: In model experiments, template switching captured about one uniquely barcoded TCR beta cDNA molecule for every two T cells. To track age-related changes in TCR beta repertoire diversity, the study relied on deep sequencing normalized with unique cDNA molecular identifiers. Four age groups were formed from the donors: young (average 16 years), middle-aged (around 39), aged (roughly 56) and long-lived (more than 75). To avoid experimental bias, donors of different ages were randomly spread across the sequencing lanes. For two donors (one aged 18 to 29 and one aged 80 or older), the study analyzed two additional independent replicas of 1 million unique cDNA reads from the same blood draw. Overall results and qualifications from the work: The percentage of naive T cells measured by flow cytometry correlated strongly with observed TCR beta diversity. Total diversity estimates from one million sequenced T cells were considered lower bounds and underestimates. As age increased, observed TCR beta diversity per million T cells dropped in a roughly linear way, and a significant reduction was already evident by age around 41. The long-lived group showed more naive CD4+ T cells, fewer expanded clones and increased TCR diversity than the aged group, suggesting age selection. Conclusive comparison of naive and antigen-experienced compartments was prevented by the profiling of bulk unsorted PBMCs. The CMV infection status of donors was not known, potentially confounding age-related changes in expanded clonotypes.

V gives up 5 bases and J gives up 3 bases, and the segment between their germline ends measures 13 bases. CDR1 is given as KGHSH and CDR2 as LQKENI, both from the germline V gene. The CDR3 contains 14 residues, cysteine and phenylalanine counted. Only the CDR3 region is kept as DNA, spanning 42 bases read in frame from base 1. Library preparation employed 5' RACE. Sequencing was carried out with an Illumina HiSeq 2500. A second PCR of roughly 7 to 11 cycles was performed with a sample-barcoded 5' primer and a J-beta primer mix. A template-switch 5' adaptor carrying 12 random nucleotides introduced a unique molecular identifier onto each TCR beta cDNA molecule. Each sample yielded at least 2.5 million CDR3-containing paired-end reads. The Mint cDNA synthesis kit, primed by a TRBC-specific oligonucleotide, was used to synthesize first-strand cDNA from all RNA. After uracil-DNA glycosylase treatment, a first 18-cycle PCR used universal primers M1SS and BC2_uni_R on all cDNA. The source study handled its data this way. Each sample was normalized by randomly selecting 1 million high-quality reads, each carrying a distinct molecular identifier. Instead of being binned into consensus sequences, reads that shared molecular identifiers were thrown out. MiTCR, set to a Q25 quality threshold and the strictest error-elimination algorithm, was used for CDR3 identification, clonotype clustering and error correction. A nonparametric unseen species model with Euler transformation was used to estimate a lower bound on total TCR beta diversity. TCRdb reprocessed the public reads (quality trimming at Q25 with fastp, clone calling with MiXCR) and kept in-frame beta chains. Each entry merges the rows of one CDR3 protein and shows their most common DNA and genes. The V and J calls here are based on TCRdb, not the publication. The sample yields roughly 2 million distinct CDR3 sequences; roughly 52% were counted once. Of the sample, around 2.1% is held by the ten largest clones.

The donors were 40 or so Caucasian individuals from Russia, aged roughly 6 to 100 years, who were systemically healthy. Each donor gave around 9.9 milliliters of peripheral blood, collected into EDTA-treated Vacutainer tubes. PBMCs were isolated by Ficoll-Paque density-gradient centrifugation, with at least 7 million obtained per sample. Total RNA was extracted from PBMCs with Trizol reagent, with at least 6 micrograms obtained per sample. For every donor, an aliquot of PBMCs went through flow cytometry to measure the percentages of naive CD45RAhigh/CD27high T cells. Comments on this clonotype: This receptor's antigen is unknown. No base qualities exist here, and no much larger clone lies one base off it.

The TCR originated in a woman between 40 and 55 years old in good health. Sequenced material: blood. Recombination connected TRBV18 to TRBJ1-1; the D gene lacks a confident call. At the DNA level, the sequence is TGTGCCAGCTCAACCACTCCGGGCTACACTGAAGCTTTCTTT. Translation gives CASSTTPGYTEAFF.